This T cell receptor beta chain was sequenced for a study of regulatory T cells in long-lasting Graves disease. iRepertoire HTBI primers and Arm-PCR of CDR3 regions built TCR beta libraries. TCRdb itself ran the multiplex PCR reads through MiXCR, one entry per CDR3 protein. Of approximately 470,000 distinct CDR3 sequences listed, 15% to 20% are singletons. This CDR3 has 15 residues. Germline CDR1 is LNHDA and CDR2 is SQIVND (reference sequence). The V segment lost 6 bases and the J segment 2 bases; nucleotides outside the gene matches: 7. Remarks on this clonotype: Its target is not known.

General study results and limits: Patients with persistent disease shared 2,741 public clonotypes, outpacing the 966 shared by new patients. Preferential use of TRBV28, TRBJ1-2 and TRBJ2-5 was seen in persistent disease.

This sample's time point: newly diagnosed GD, antithyroid drugs for less than 3 months. Generation of the TCR library employed RNA extracted from PBMCs. In addition, the sample was reused for a study of T cells in Graves' hyperthyroidism and ophthalmopathy. Turning to that study: Most expanded thyroid clonotypes above 0.001 recurred in blood.

This receptor was taken from a man between 40 and 49 years old with Graves disease. The chain joins TRBV19 to TRBJ2-7; 10 bases match TRBD1. The input for sequencing was peripheral blood mononuclear cells (PBMCs), taken at new diagnosis, from a patient treated with antithyroid drugs. The CDR3 loop reads CASSDAGTGAYEQYF. Written as DNA, the CDR3 is TGTGCCAGTAGCGACGCCGGGACAGGGGCCTACGAGCAGTACTTC.